In its sample, the clone carrying this TCR beta chain was seen once. In the authors' methods: Estimated nucleated cell counts came from reference gene primer amplification. Profiling relied on immunoSEQ multiplex PCR, and the TCRdb table lists in-frame clones only, not all of them. V and J calls and clone size are given by that table; D and trimming were obtained from the DNA. The data show about 58,000 clones, approximately 91% seen once. This entry is derived from a study of blood T cell repertoires in COVID-19. Germline lookup yields CDR1 MNHNS and CDR2 SASEGT. This CDR3 has 18 residues. V shed 4 bases and J 2 bases; nucleotides not matched to a gene: 10.

This TCR was sampled from a woman aged 55-75 years with active COVID-19. This rearrangement joins TRBV6-1 to TRBJ2-2; 10 positions agree with TRBD2. The sequencing sample was made of peripheral blood. CDR3 residues: CASSGSGGAIVNTGELFF. The CDR3 DNA reads as TGTGCCAGCAGTGGGAGCGGGGGGGCCATAGTTAACACCGGGGAGCTGTTTTTT.